This T cell receptor (beta chain) comes out of a study of shared clonotypes between healthy human individuals. Study-wide results and limits: Among a few donors, approximately 4.6% of naive CD4 clonotypes were found in common.

At the deep level, the assay was run. Profiling relied on immunoSEQ multiplex PCR, and the TCRdb table lists in-frame clones only, not all of them. Of some 2.1 million clones in the sample, less than 95% were seen once. CD45RO negativity and positive selection for CCR7 defined naive CD8 cells, a population that excluded terminally differentiated effector memory CD45RA+ cells. Participating donors were healthy, HIV-negative adults free of recent acute infections or vaccinations. V shed 8 bases and J shed 5 bases, with 21 bases lying between them. The germline gives CDR1 MNHEY, CDR2 SMNVEV (reference sequence). The CDR3 loop spans 16 amino acids. A word on this clone: As yet, its antigen is unknown.

Sequenced sample: naive CD8+ T cells sorted from blood. V is TRBV27 and J is TRBJ2-2; TRBD1 might be the D (6 bases). This sequence originates from a young man in good health. CDR3 loop: CASSPGPGEFTGELFF. The CDR3 DNA is TGTGCCAGCTCCCCCGGGCCAGGGGAGTTTACCGGGGAGCTGTTTTTT.